The 21 T cell receptor beta chains given below trace back to one sample, sequenced in a study of blood T cell repertoires in COVID-19. The protocol was immunoSEQ multiplex PCR, while the TCRdb copy is restricted to in-frame clones and leaves out a portion. The table lists about 270,000 clones, around 81% of them singletons. Specimen: peripheral blood. These receptors all come from a woman in her 50s with active or convalescent COVID-19.

The rearrangement joins TRBV7-2 to TRBJ2-7; 10 nucleotides match TRBD1. This CDR3 contains 14 residues. The V gene end was trimmed by 3 bases and the J gene end by 7 bases; junction bases not matched to a gene: 6. Per germline, CDR1 SGHTA and CDR2 FQGNSA. The CDR3 nucleotides are TGTGCCAGCAGCTTCGGTGACAGGGGGCTTGAGCAGTACTTC. Its translation: CASSFGDRGLEQYF.

Here the CDR3 DNA reads TGTGCCAGCAGCAATGACAGGGAAGACTCACCCCTCCACTTT. This codes for CASSNDREDSPLHF. The chain carries TRBV5-6 and TRBJ1-6; 7 nucleotides agree with TRBD1. The V gene's germline CDR1 is SGHDT and CDR2 YYEEEE. V dropped 4 bases and J dropped 10; count of bases not matched to a gene: 8. CDR3 length: 14 amino acids.

The gene calls are TRBV6-1 and TRBJ2-7; D remains unclear. Germline CDR1 and CDR2: MNHNS and SASEGT. The length of the CDR3 is 14 residues. Trimming shortened V by 2 bases and J by 2 bases, and 10 bases separated the two germline ends. CDR3 amino acids: CASSEQHRAYEQYF. The CDR3 nucleotides are TGTGCCAGCAGTGAACAACATCGGGCCTACGAGCAGTACTTC.

The chain links TRBV5-1 to TRBJ1-2, with D maybe TRBD1 (5 bases). The CDR3 extends over 12 amino acids. Germline V lookup: CDR1 SGHRS, CDR2 YFSETQ. V shed 2 bases and J shed 6 bases, with 8 bases lying between them. The CDR3 sequence is CASSLSGHGYTF. DNA for the CDR3: TGCGCCAGCAGCTTATCAGGGCATGGCTACACCTTC.

The chain recombines TRBV27 with TRBJ2-7; 7 bases are shared with TRBD2. Germline CDR1 is MNHEY and CDR2 is SMNVEV (reference sequence). Trimming removed 2 bases from V and 6 bases from J; junction bases left unmatched: 7. The CDR3 covers 14 residues. The CDR3 sequence: CASSLDGRIGEQYF. The DNA of the CDR3 is TGTGCCAGCAGTTTAGACGGGAGGATAGGCGAGCAGTACTTC.

The chain links TRBV5-1 to TRBJ2-3; 14 nucleotides align to TRBD2. The CDR3 is made up of 16 amino acids. With V trimmed by 0 bases and J by 5 bases, 2 bases remained unmatched. CDR1 SGHRS and CDR2 YFSETQ come from the germline V gene. The DNA for the CDR3 is TGCGCCAGCAGCTTGGAGACTAGCGGGAGGGGAGATACGCAGTATTTT. This sequence encodes CASSLETSGRGDTQYF.

This chain links TRBV24-1 with TRBJ2-3, with TRBD2 identical over 8 bases. CDR1 is KGHDR and CDR2 is SFDVKD in the germline V gene. CDR3 length equals 16 residues. With 4 bases clipped from V and 4 bases from J, the junction kept 9 bases outside the gene matches. The CDR3 reads CATSDIAGIGADTQYF. DNA for the CDR3: TGTGCCACCAGTGACATAGCGGGAATAGGGGCAGATACGCAGTATTTT.

V and J are TRBV3-1 (or the pseudogene TRBV3-2) and TRBJ2-5; 9 bases align to TRBD2. Germline assignment: CDR1 LGHDT and CDR2 YNNKEL (reference sequence). V lost 3 bases, J lost 2 bases, and 7 bases stayed unmatched. The CDR3 totals 16 residues. CDR3 amino acids: CASSHHSLAGQETQYF. The CDR3 nucleotides are TGTGCCAGCAGCCACCACTCCCTAGCGGGGCAAGAGACCCAGTACTTC.

V is TRBV13 and J is TRBJ1-1, with D uncertain. This CDR3 has 13 residues. Per germline, CDR1 PRHDT and CDR2 FYEKMQ (reference sequence). V was clipped by 3 bases and J by 0 bases, with 5 bases between them. CDR3 region: CASSFRLNTEAFF. The CDR3 bases are TGTGCCAGCAGCTTCAGATTGAACACTGAAGCTTTCTTT.

The chain combines TRBV9 with TRBJ2-1; 11 positions match TRBD2. There are 15 residues in the CDR3. Germline loops: CDR1 SGDLS, CDR2 YYNGEE. Trimming took 3 bases from V and 1 from J; bases not matched to a gene: 0. The CDR3 DNA sequence: TGTGCCAGCAGCGGGACTAGCGGGTCCTACAATGAGCAGTTCTTC. Translating it yields CASSGTSGSYNEQFF.

The rearrangement joins TRBV18 to TRBJ2-7, with D hard to call. CDR3 length equals 11 residues. V lost 6 bases and J lost 5, with 8 bases in between. Germline CDR1 reads KGHSH; CDR2 reads LQKENI. The CDR3 sequence: CASSVQNEQYF. In nucleotides, the CDR3 is TGTGCCAGCTCGGTACAGAACGAGCAGTACTTC.

The gene calls are TRBV19 and TRBJ1-2; tentatively, D is TRBD1 (5 bases). Germline V CDR1 and CDR2: LNHDA, SQIVND (reference sequence). This CDR3 comprises 15 residues. V was shortened by 7 bases and J by 8 bases, with 23 bases between the two germline ends. As DNA, the CDR3 is TGTGCCAGTAACGGGCAGGGTCGTTCCCGGGAGGGCTACACCTTC. Translated, it gives CASNGQGRSREGYTF. The full variable domain, rest sourced from reference TRBV19 and TRBJ1-2, is DGGITQSPKYLFRKEGQNVTLSCEQNLNHDAMYWYRQDPGQGLRLIYYSQIVNDFQKGDIAEGYSVSREKKESFPLTVTSAQKNPTAFYLCASNGQGRSREGYTFGSGTRLTVV.

The J gene is TRBJ2-3, the V gene TRBV18; 8 nucleotides line up with TRBD2. J was trimmed by 5 bases and V by 3 bases; bases with no gene match: 10. The V gene's germline CDR1 is KGHSH and CDR2 LQKENI. This CDR3 spans 16 amino acids. The CDR3 region has the DNA TGTGCCAGCTCACCGAGGGTCACTAGCGGACGAGATACGCAGTATTTT. It codes for CASSPRVTSGRDTQYF.

This clone came up many times. The chain joins TRBV6-1 to TRBJ1-5; TRBD1 matches at 10 bases. This CDR3 has 14 residues. Trimming cost V 3 bases and J 7 bases; bases outside gene matches: 3. Germline CDR1 reads MNHNS; CDR2 reads SASEGT. The CDR3: CASSDGQGVQPQHF. The DNA for the CDR3 is TGTGCCAGCAGTGACGGACAGGGGGTCCAGCCCCAGCATTTT.

The rearrangement joins TRBV19 to TRBJ1-4; 9 bases agree with TRBD1. CDR1 is LNHDA and CDR2 is SQIVND in the germline V gene (reference sequence). The CDR3 covers 14 residues. After removal of 7 bases from V and 5 bases from J, the junction contained 5 bases not matched to a gene. The chain's CDR3 is CASISTGGNEKLFF. In DNA form, the CDR3 reads TGTGCCAGTATCTCGACAGGGGGAAATGAAAAACTGTTTTTT.

This clone was recorded a few times. The V and J genes are TRBV29-1 and TRBJ1-1; tentative D call: TRBD1 (5 bases). The CDR3 consists of 12 residues. V lost 4 bases, J lost 7 bases, and 13 bases lay in between. Germline V CDR1 and CDR2: SQVTM, ANQGSEA. CDR3 DNA: TGCAGCGTTGTTTTGGGGCAGATTGAAGCTTTCTTT. It codes for CSVVLGQIEAFF.

The V gene is TRBV7-3, the J gene TRBJ2-1, with 8 bases that match TRBD1. CDR3 length: 15 residues. Per germline, CDR1 SGHTA and CDR2 FQGTGA. V lost 1 base and J lost 9; bases outside the gene matches: 8. CDR3 region: CASSLRQGSRPEQFF. In nucleotides, the CDR3 is TGTGCCAGCAGCTTAAGACAGGGGTCTCGGCCTGAGCAGTTCTTC.

On this clone: Other DNA sequences in this specimen translate into the identical CDR3. The rearrangement joins TRBV6-5 to TRBJ1-1; D gene uncertain. The CDR3 extends over 14 amino acids. The germline V gene has CDR1 MNHEY and CDR2 SVGAGI. Trimming removed 0 bases at V and 5 bases at J, with 10 bases between. The CDR3 DNA reads TGTGCCAGCAGTTACTCTGGCCGCGGAACTGAAGCTTTCTTT. Protein: CASSYSGRGTEAFF.

J is TRBJ2-1 and V is TRBV18; possibly TRBD2 for D (5 bases). Germline CDR1 is KGHSH and CDR2 is LQKENI. CDR3 length: 11 amino acids. V lost 8 bases and J lost 6, with 8 bases in between. CDR3 sequence: CASGEINEQFF. DNA for the CDR3: TGTGCCAGCGGGGAGATCAATGAGCAGTTCTTC.

The V gene is TRBV15, the J gene TRBJ1-6; possibly TRBD1 for D (5 bases). The germline CDR1 and CDR2 sequences are LNHNV and YYDKDF (reference sequence). The CDR3 is 15 amino acids. V dropped 6 bases and J dropped 3 bases, with 12 bases sitting between them. The chain's CDR3 is CATRSDSLYNSPLHF. The CDR3 DNA sequence: TGTGCCACCAGATCCGACAGCCTCTATAATTCACCCCTCCACTTT.

The J gene is TRBJ2-1, the V gene TRBV15; the D gene is possibly TRBD2 (6 bases). V was trimmed by 1 base and J by 1 base, leaving 11 bases between them. The CDR3 extends over 16 amino acids. Germline V CDR1 and CDR2: LNHNV, YYDKDF (reference sequence). The CDR3 sequence: CATSRVIAVSYNEQFF. CDR3 nucleotides: TGTGCCACCAGCAGAGTAATAGCGGTATCCTACAATGAGCAGTTCTTC.